These T cell receptor beta chains were read from a single sample in a study of CD8+CD57+ T cells in acquired aplastic anemia. TCRdb recomputed calls from the reads with MiXCR, one row per CDR3 protein. The profile shows over 150,000 distinct CDR3 sequences, roughly 65% of them singletons. The source material was sorted CD4+, CD8+, or CD8+CD57+ T cells (not recorded which) from PBMCs. These receptors were taken from a human donor with aplastic anemia. The CDR3 runs from the conserved cysteine through the conserved F or W. A D gene is named only where the DNA matches it firmly. Some rows mark clone size as missing; the rest say once, few, many or name a class of expanded clone.

J gene: TRBJ2-1
V gene: TRBV24-1
D gene: -
clone size: -
CDR3 protein: CATSDAQASNEQFF
CDR3 DNA: TGTGCCACCAGTGATGCCCAGGCTAGTAATGAGCAGTTCTTC

J gene: TRBJ2-2
V gene: TRBV7-9
D gene: -
clone size: -
CDR3 protein: CASSLSKGELFF
CDR3 DNA: TGTGCCAGCAGCTTATCCAAGGGGGAGCTGTTTTTT

J gene: TRBJ2-7
V gene: TRBV14
D gene: TRBD1
clone size: few
CDR3 protein: CAIRVGQGTYEQYF
CDR3 DNA: TGTGCCATCAGGGTGGGACAGGGGACCTACGAGCAGTACTTC

J gene: TRBJ2-5
V gene: TRBV5-1
D gene: -
clone size: -
CDR3 protein: CASSVQPGRYQETQYF
CDR3 DNA: TGCGCCAGCAGCGTTCAACCTGGACGGTACCAAGAGACCCAGTACTTC

J gene: TRBJ1-6
V gene: TRBV7-2
D gene: TRBD1
clone size: many
CDR3 protein: CASSLGTGGESPLHF
CDR3 DNA: TGTGCCAGCAGCTTAGGAACAGGGGGGGAATCACCCCTCCACTTT

J gene: TRBJ1-6
V gene: TRBV9
D gene: TRBD1
clone size: -
CDR3 protein: CASSVVTGDNSPLHF
CDR3 DNA: TGTGCCAGCAGCGTAGTGACAGGGGATAATTCACCCCTCCACTTT

J gene: TRBJ1-5
V gene: TRBV7-2
D gene: TRBD1
clone size: -
CDR3 protein: CASSAGTGNSNQPQHF
CDR3 DNA: TGTGCCAGCAGCGCGGGGACAGGGAATAGCAATCAGCCCCAGCATTTT

J gene: TRBJ2-7
V gene: TRBV9
D gene: -
clone size: -
CDR3 protein: CASSVGPKIDEQYF
CDR3 DNA: TGTGCCAGCAGCGTAGGGCCAAAGATCGACGAGCAGTACTTC

J gene: TRBJ1-1
V gene: TRBV6-6
D gene: TRBD1
clone size: -
CDR3 protein: CASSYLGTGDFTEAFF
CDR3 DNA: TGTGCCAGCAGTTACCTCGGGACAGGGGATTTCACTGAAGCTTTCTTT

J gene: TRBJ2-1
V gene: TRBV7-6
D gene: TRBD1
clone size: -
CDR3 protein: CTSSSQGGNEQSF
CDR3 DNA: TGTACCAGCAGCTCACAGGGGGGCAATGAGCAGTCCTTC

J gene: TRBJ1-6
V gene: TRBV12-3/TRBV12-4
D gene: -
clone size: many
CDR3 protein: CASSSMGAGNSPLHF
CDR3 DNA: TGTGCCAGCAGTTCCATGGGGGCTGGTAATTCACCCCTCCACTTT

J gene: TRBJ2-5
V gene: TRBV7-9
D gene: -
clone size: -
CDR3 protein: CASHTGIQETQYF
CDR3 DNA: TGTGCCAGCCACACAGGGATACAAGAGACCCAGTACTTC

J gene: TRBJ2-3
V gene: TRBV7-9
D gene: -
clone size: -
CDR3 protein: CAISLTSSTDTQYF
CDR3 DNA: TGTGCCATCAGCCTGACTTCTAGCACAGATACGCAGTATTTT

J gene: TRBJ2-2
V gene: TRBV7-8
D gene: -
clone size: many
CDR3 protein: CASSLSAGRTGELFF
CDR3 DNA: TGTGCCAGCAGCTTATCGGCGGGGCGGACCGGGGAGCTGTTTTTT

J gene: TRBJ2-5
V gene: TRBV7-2
D gene: -
clone size: few
CDR3 protein: CASRRGLQETQYF
CDR3 DNA: TGTGCCAGCAGGAGGGGACTCCAAGAGACCCAGTACTTC

J gene: TRBJ2-2
V gene: TRBV7-3
D gene: TRBD2
clone size: once
CDR3 protein: CASSQGPREAGELFF
CDR3 DNA: TGTGCCAGCAGCCAGGGCCCCCGGGAGGCCGGGGAGCTGTTTTTT

J gene: TRBJ2-7
V gene: TRBV25-1
D gene: -
clone size: -
CDR3 protein: CASSARGNHLYEQYF
CDR3 DNA: TGTGCCAGCAGTGCGAGGGGCAACCACCTCTACGAGCAGTACTTC

J gene: TRBJ1-5
V gene: TRBV10-3
D gene: -
clone size: -
CDR3 protein: CAISKEPNQPQHF
CDR3 DNA: TGTGCCATCAGTAAGGAACCGAATCAGCCCCAGCATTTT

J gene: TRBJ1-1
V gene: TRBV19
D gene: -
clone size: many
CDR3 protein: CASSIRTLNTEAFF
CDR3 DNA: TGTGCCAGTAGTATACGTACTTTGAACACTGAAGCTTTCTTT

J gene: TRBJ1-1
V gene: TRBV5-1
D gene: TRBD1
clone size: -
CDR3 protein: CASSLAGTGGGEAFF
CDR3 DNA: TGCGCCAGCAGCTTGGCCGGGACAGGGGGAGGTGAAGCTTTCTTT

J gene: TRBJ1-6
V gene: TRBV9
D gene: -
clone size: -
CDR3 protein: CASSVPGDRLHF
CDR3 DNA: TGTGCCAGCAGCGTTCCGGGGGACCGTCTCCACTTT

J gene: TRBJ1-6
V gene: TRBV6-5
D gene: TRBD1
clone size: -
CDR3 protein: CASSSRDRGNSPLHF
CDR3 DNA: TGTGCCAGCAGTTCCCGGGACAGGGGTAATTCACCCCTCCACTTT

J gene: TRBJ2-7
V gene: TRBV20-1
D gene: -
clone size: few
CDR3 protein: CSARDNLRGYEQYF
CDR3 DNA: TGCAGTGCTAGAGATAACTTAAGAGGCTACGAGCAGTACTTC

J gene: TRBJ1-2
V gene: TRBV9
D gene: -
clone size: few
CDR3 protein: CASSARALNLGRAFYGYTF
CDR3 DNA: TGTGCCAGCAGCGCTCGCGCGTTGAACCTGGGCAGGGCCTTCTATGGCTACACCTTC

J gene: TRBJ1-3
V gene: TRBV6-1
D gene: -
clone size: -
CDR3 protein: CASSERVDDTIYF
CDR3 DNA: TGTGCCAGCAGTGAGCGGGTAGACGACACCATATATTTT

J gene: TRBJ2-7
V gene: TRBV4-1
D gene: -
clone size: many
CDR3 protein: CASSRNRVSYEQYF
CDR3 DNA: TGCGCCAGCAGCCGAAACAGGGTCTCCTACGAGCAGTACTTC

J gene: TRBJ2-1
V gene: TRBV7-9
D gene: -
clone size: few
CDR3 protein: CASSRLTSRESNEQFF
CDR3 DNA: TGTGCCAGCAGCCGCTTGACGAGTCGGGAGTCGAATGAGCAGTTCTTC

J gene: TRBJ2-7
V gene: TRBV7-3
D gene: TRBD2
clone size: -
CDR3 protein: CASSFGTSGGEQYF
CDR3 DNA: TGTGCCAGCAGCTTCGGGACTAGTGGGGGCGAGCAGTACTTC

J gene: TRBJ1-1
V gene: TRBV5-1
D gene: -
clone size: -
CDR3 protein: CASSLAGQGGTEAFF
CDR3 DNA: TGCGCCAGCAGCTTGGCCGGGCAGGGTGGTACTGAAGCTTTCTTT

J gene: TRBJ2-3
V gene: TRBV7-3
D gene: TRBD2
clone size: -
CDR3 protein: CASSPTGGSGGAGVDTQYF
CDR3 DNA: TGTGCCAGCAGCCCGACCGGGGGAAGCGGGGGGGCCGGGGTAGATACGCAGTATTTT

J gene: TRBJ2-7
V gene: TRBV30
D gene: -
clone size: -
CDR3 protein: CAWRSKLGRGAYEQYF
CDR3 DNA: TGTGCCTGGAGGTCAAAGTTGGGCAGGGGGGCCTACGAGCAGTACTTC

J gene: TRBJ2-7
V gene: TRBV20-1
D gene: -
clone size: -
CDR3 protein: CSASPSPAPYEQYF
CDR3 DNA: TGCAGTGCGAGCCCGAGCCCAGCTCCTTACGAGCAGTACTTC

J gene: TRBJ2-1
V gene: TRBV24-1
D gene: -
clone size: -
CDR3 protein: CATSDPAGTGGEQFF
CDR3 DNA: TGTGCCACCAGTGACCCCGCCGGGACCGGAGGTGAGCAGTTCTTC

J gene: TRBJ1-6
V gene: TRBV7-2
D gene: -
clone size: -
CDR3 protein: CASSTTTGPGSPLHF
CDR3 DNA: TGTGCCAGCAGCACCACAACGGGCCCGGGATCACCCCTCCACTTT

J gene: TRBJ1-5
V gene: TRBV7-9
D gene: -
clone size: -
CDR3 protein: CASSPPGGTQPQHF
CDR3 DNA: TGTGCCAGCAGCCCCCCCGGGGGGACTCAGCCCCAGCATTTT

J gene: TRBJ2-7
V gene: TRBV7-8
D gene: TRBD2
clone size: once
CDR3 protein: CASSSLAGGDNEQYF
CDR3 DNA: TGTGCCAGTAGTTCACTAGCGGGAGGGGACAACGAGCAGTACTTC

J gene: TRBJ2-1
V gene: TRBV2
D gene: -
clone size: -
CDR3 protein: CASSVDLSSYNEQFF
CDR3 DNA: TGTGCCAGCAGTGTAGATCTGAGCTCCTACAATGAGCAGTTCTTC

J gene: TRBJ1-1
V gene: TRBV25-1
D gene: -
clone size: -
CDR3 protein: CASRDLGTEAFF
CDR3 DNA: TGTGCCAGCAGGGACCTGGGCACTGAAGCTTTCTTT

J gene: TRBJ2-1
V gene: TRBV12-3/TRBV12-4
D gene: -
clone size: many
CDR3 protein: CASRSSGTGSKGDEQFF
CDR3 DNA: TGTGCCAGCAGATCCTCAGGGACGGGGAGTAAAGGGGATGAGCAGTTCTTC

J gene: TRBJ1-3
V gene: TRBV4-1
D gene: -
clone size: many
CDR3 protein: CASSPEGRSYTIYF
CDR3 DNA: TGCGCCAGCAGCCCAGAAGGACGGTCATACACCATATATTTT

J gene: TRBJ1-2
V gene: TRBV25-1
D gene: TRBD1
clone size: -
CDR3 protein: CASSKGQSASNYGYTF
CDR3 DNA: TGTGCCAGCAGTAAGGGACAGAGTGCTTCTAACTATGGCTACACCTTC

J gene: TRBJ2-7
V gene: TRBV10-1
D gene: -
clone size: -
CDR3 protein: CASSDGRGHEQYF
CDR3 DNA: TGCGCCAGCAGTGACGGCAGGGGCCACGAGCAGTACTTC

J gene: TRBJ2-7
V gene: TRBV7-9
D gene: -
clone size: -
CDR3 protein: CASSLNGPSGGYEQYF
CDR3 DNA: TGCGCCAGCAGCTTGAATGGCCCAAGCGGCGGCTACGAGCAGTACTTC

J gene: TRBJ1-5
V gene: TRBV7-8
D gene: -
clone size: few
CDR3 protein: CASSPGLSNQPQHF
CDR3 DNA: TGTGCCAGCAGTCCAGGGCTTAGCAATCAGCCCCAGCATTTT

J gene: TRBJ2-5
V gene: TRBV11-3
D gene: TRBD1
clone size: -
CDR3 protein: CASSFIQGADQETQYF
CDR3 DNA: TGTGCCAGCAGCTTTATACAGGGGGCGGACCAAGAGACCCAGTACTTC

J gene: TRBJ2-7
V gene: TRBV7-9
D gene: -
clone size: many
CDR3 protein: CASSYRNTYEQYF
CDR3 DNA: TGTGCCAGCAGCTATCGAAACACCTACGAGCAGTACTTC

J gene: TRBJ2-1
V gene: TRBV11-2
D gene: -
clone size: many
CDR3 protein: CASSGGTGQAYNEQFF
CDR3 DNA: TGTGCCAGCAGCGGGGGTACAGGGCAGGCATACAATGAGCAGTTCTTC

J gene: TRBJ2-1
V gene: TRBV9
D gene: -
clone size: -
CDR3 protein: CASSVGLIGGEQFF
CDR3 DNA: TGTGCCAGCAGCGTAGGGCTGATTGGCGGTGAGCAGTTCTTC